This T cell receptor beta chain was sequenced during a study of T cells in Graves' hyperthyroidism and ophthalmopathy. The CDR3 is 16 residues long. Germline CDR1 SSHAT, CDR2 FNYEAQ (reference sequence). Details on this clonotype: At one of its ends the junction is not consistent with the germline gene, which may arise from a read error.

What was amplified from RNA transcripts were TCR beta CDR3 regions. HTBI primers drove first-round RT-PCR of the TCR CDR3. TCRdb processed the multiplex PCR reads anew with MiXCR; each CDR3 protein has one entry. The table records just over 550,000 distinct CDR3 sequences, 35% to 55% of them present only once. V and J are TRBV7-7 and TRBJ2-7; TRBD2 matches 13 bases. The specimen sequenced was peripheral blood or thyroid tissue (not recorded which). The clonotype comes from a woman aged 18-35 years with Graves' hyperthyroidism. CDR3 protein: CASSQAGLAGVAEQYF. For the CDR3, the DNA is TGCGCCAGCAGCCAAGCCGGACTAGCGGGAGTCGCCGAGCAGTACTTC.